The entry that follows covers one TCR beta chain sequence. Its antigen is still unknown. This specimen belongs to a study of Ad26.COV2.S vaccination and SARS-CoV-2 variants. As for the study in general: A participant enrolled in the COV1001 Ad26.COV2.S trial arm provided the sample. Ad26.COV2.S given intramuscularly, once or twice 56 days apart. Broader study findings: Placebo and vaccine recipients had non-spike TCR breadth that was similar.

Using immunoSEQ multiplex PCR, the repertoire was profiled, and TCRdb retains in-frame clones only, with some absent. The repertoire holds 440,000 or so clones, 90% seen once, with about 4.1% in the top ten. The trim removed 2 bases at V and 12 bases at J, leaving 18 bases unmatched. CDR1 and CDR2 (germline): MNHEY, SVGEGT. The CDR3 consists of 17 residues. Specified treatment: some 19 received Ad26.COV2.S at low or high dose, single or two shots; five or six received placebo; per-sample allocation not given. Sampling was performed 63 days after the first vaccine or placebo injection. As its vector, the vaccine had Ad26, which expressed Wuhan-strain SARS-CoV-2 spike.

The sample in question was peripheral blood, obtained in a trial of Ad26.COV2.S vaccine versus placebo. This chain joins TRBV6-2 or TRBV6-3 and TRBJ2-1, with TRBD2 matching over 8 bases. The sequence was collected from a person aged 18 to 59 who received the Ad26.COV2.S COVID-19 vaccine or a placebo. CDR3 nucleotides: TGTGCCAGCAGTTACAACCTTGGGACTAGAAACGTCGAGAGGCAGTTCTTC. Translation: CASSYNLGTRNVERQFF.